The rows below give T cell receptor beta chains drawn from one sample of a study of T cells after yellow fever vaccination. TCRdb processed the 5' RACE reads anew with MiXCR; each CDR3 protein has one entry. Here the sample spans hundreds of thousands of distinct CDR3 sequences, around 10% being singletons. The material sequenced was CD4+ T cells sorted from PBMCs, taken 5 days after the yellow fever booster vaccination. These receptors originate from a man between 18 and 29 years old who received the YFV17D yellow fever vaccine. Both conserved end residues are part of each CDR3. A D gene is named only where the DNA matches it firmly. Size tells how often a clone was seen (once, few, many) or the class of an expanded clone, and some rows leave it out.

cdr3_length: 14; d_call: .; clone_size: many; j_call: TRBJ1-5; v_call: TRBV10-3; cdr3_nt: TGTGCCATCAGTGGTAACAGGGTTAAAGAGCCCCAGCATTTT; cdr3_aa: CAISGNRVKEPQHF
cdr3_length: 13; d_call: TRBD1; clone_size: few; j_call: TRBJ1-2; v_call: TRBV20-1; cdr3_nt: TGCAGTGCTGGGACAGGGGAGAGATATGGCTACACCTTC; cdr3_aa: CSAGTGERYGYTF
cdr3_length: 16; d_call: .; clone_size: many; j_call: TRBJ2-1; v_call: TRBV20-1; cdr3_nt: TGCAGTGCCCCGCTCCGAGCGGAGCGCTCCTACAATGAGCAGTTCTTC; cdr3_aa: CSAPLRAERSYNEQFF
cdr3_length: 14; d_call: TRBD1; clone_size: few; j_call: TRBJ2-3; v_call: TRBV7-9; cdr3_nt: TGTGCCAGCAGTCGAGATACAGGGGCAGATACGCAGTATTTT; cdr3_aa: CASSRDTGADTQYF
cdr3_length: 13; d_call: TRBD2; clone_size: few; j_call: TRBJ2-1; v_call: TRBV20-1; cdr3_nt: TGCAGTGCTAGATTCGGGGGGAGAGATGAGCAGTTCTTC; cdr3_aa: CSARFGGRDEQFF
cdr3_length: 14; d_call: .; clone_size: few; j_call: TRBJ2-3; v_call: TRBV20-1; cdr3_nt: TGCAGTGCACCTAACGCGGAGGGCGCGGATACGCAGTATTTT; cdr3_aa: CSAPNAEGADTQYF
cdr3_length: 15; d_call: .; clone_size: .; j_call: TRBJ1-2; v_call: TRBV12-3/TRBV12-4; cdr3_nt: TGTGCCAGCAGTTCTCGTCTCCCCCCCGACTATGGCTACACCTTC; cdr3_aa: CASSSRLPPDYGYTF
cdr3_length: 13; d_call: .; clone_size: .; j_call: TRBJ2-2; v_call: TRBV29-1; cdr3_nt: TGCAGCGTTAGGAGGGCGGGCACCGGGGAGCTGTTTTTT; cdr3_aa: CSVRRAGTGELFF
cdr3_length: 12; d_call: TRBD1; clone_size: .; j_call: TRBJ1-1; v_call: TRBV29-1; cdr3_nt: TGCAGCGTTAGCTCAGGGGGCACTGAAGCTTTCTTT; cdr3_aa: CSVSSGGTEAFF
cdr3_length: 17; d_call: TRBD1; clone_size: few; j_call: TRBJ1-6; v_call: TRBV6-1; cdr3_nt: TGTGCCAGCTTTCGGGTCCCCGGACAGGGCATTAATTCACCCCTCCACTTT; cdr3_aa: CASFRVPGQGINSPLHF
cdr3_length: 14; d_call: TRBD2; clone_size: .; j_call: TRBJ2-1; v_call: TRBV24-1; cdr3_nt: TGTGCCACCAGTTCTAGCGGATCCTACAATGAGCAGTTCTTC; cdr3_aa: CATSSSGSYNEQFF
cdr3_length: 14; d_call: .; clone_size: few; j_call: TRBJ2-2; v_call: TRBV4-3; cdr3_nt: TGCGCCAGCAGCCAAGTTACGGGGACCGGGGAGCTGTTTTTT; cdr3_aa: CASSQVTGTGELFF
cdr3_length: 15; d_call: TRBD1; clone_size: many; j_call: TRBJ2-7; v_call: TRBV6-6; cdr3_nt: TGTGCCAGCAGTTCCTTCGGGACAGTGACGGCCGAGCAGTACTTC; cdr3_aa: CASSSFGTVTAEQYF
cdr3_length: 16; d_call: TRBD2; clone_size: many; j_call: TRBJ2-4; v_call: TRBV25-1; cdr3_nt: TGTGCCAGCAGCGAGGGTAGCGGGGGCGCCAAAAACATTCAGTACTTC; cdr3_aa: CASSEGSGGAKNIQYF
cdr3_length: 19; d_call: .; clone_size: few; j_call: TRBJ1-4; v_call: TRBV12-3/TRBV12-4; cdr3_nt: TGTGCCAGCAGTTTAGACGGGACTATTGGTACTGCAACTAATGAAAAACTGTTTTTT; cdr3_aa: CASSLDGTIGTATNEKLFF